A selection of T cell receptor beta chains follows, all from one sample in a study of beta chain bispecific antibodies for T cell cancers. Using its own MiXCR run on the 5' RACE reads, TCRdb lists one record per CDR3 protein. The table includes about 20,000 distinct CDR3 sequences, under 3% detected once. These receptors have no identified antigens. The sample consisted of healthy donor T cells cultured with leukemia cells. The receptors originated from a human donor in good health. Some clones in this sample may be carry-over from other donors' samples. CDR3s include the opening cysteine and the closing phenylalanine or tryptophan. D genes are given only for firm matches. Part of the rows lack a size; the others show once, few, many or a class for expanded clones.

>few|TRBV11-2|TRBD2|TRBJ2-1
CASSFLRGGDNEQFF
TGTGCCAGCAGCTTCTTGCGGGGGGGCGACAATGAGCAGTTCTTC
>many|TRBV5-1|TRBD2|TRBJ2-3
CASSLLWSGASTDTQYF
TGCGCCAGCAGCTTGCTGTGGAGCGGGGCTAGCACAGATACGCAGTATTTT
>-|TRBV5-1|-|TRBJ2-3
CASSLGPNADTQYF
TGCGCCAGCAGTTTGGGGCCAAACGCAGATACGCAGTATTTT
>many|TRBV6-1|-|TRBJ1-5
CASSERTAQPQHF
TGTGCCAGCAGTGAAAGAACCGCTCAGCCCCAGCATTTT
>many|TRBV28|TRBD1|TRBJ2-7
CASEDRAYEQYF
TGTGCCAGCGAGGACAGGGCCTACGAGCAGTACTTC
>many|TRBV6-5|TRBD1|TRBJ2-7
CASSYGQGAYEQYF
TGTGCCAGCAGTTACGGGCAGGGGGCCTACGAGCAGTACTTC
>many|TRBV12-3/TRBV12-4|TRBD1|TRBJ1-1
CASSQTGREGAFF
TGTGCCAGCAGTCAGACAGGGCGTGAAGGAGCTTTCTTT
>many|TRBV5-1|TRBD1|TRBJ1-1
CASSQDRGGTEAFF
TGCGCCAGCAGTCAGGACAGGGGCGGAACTGAAGCTTTCTTT
>many|TRBV15|-|TRBJ2-7
CATSRDRASTGSYEQYF
TGTGCCACCAGCAGAGATCGGGCTTCGACAGGATCCTACGAGCAGTACTTC
>many|TRBV28|-|TRBJ1-2
CASSFRAGYTF
TGTGCCAGCAGTTTCCGGGCTGGCTACACCTTC
>many|TRBV20-1|TRBD2|TRBJ2-5
CSAGLAGSQETQYF
TGCAGTGCTGGACTAGCGGGCTCCCAAGAGACCCAGTACTTC
>many|TRBV27|TRBD1|TRBJ2-7
CASSPRTGGHEQYF
TGTGCCAGCAGTCCCCGGACAGGGGGCCACGAGCAGTACTTC
>many|TRBV20-1|TRBD2|TRBJ2-3
CSARGTSGTDTQYF
TGCAGTGCTAGGGGAACTAGCGGGACAGATACGCAGTATTTT
>many|TRBV28|-|TRBJ1-1
CASSFSLSKEAFF
TGTGCCAGCAGTTTTTCCTTGAGCAAAGAAGCTTTCTTT
>many|TRBV10-2|-|TRBJ1-6
CASKEDGTYNSPLHF
TGCGCCAGCAAAGAGGACGGGACCTATAATTCACCCCTCCACTTT
>many|TRBV11-1|-|TRBJ2-5
CASSYQGGDQETQYF
TGTGCCAGCAGCTATCAAGGGGGGGATCAAGAGACCCAGTACTTC
>many|TRBV28|-|TRBJ1-1
CASKIMNTEAFF
TGTGCCAGCAAGATCATGAACACTGAAGCTTTCTTT
>many|TRBV4-1|-|TRBJ1-5
CASSHDAGLGQPQHF
TGCGCCAGCAGCCACGACGCGGGGCTGGGTCAGCCCCAGCATTTT
>many|TRBV12-3/TRBV12-4|TRBD1|TRBJ1-4
CASSSGTANEKLFF
TGTGCCAGCAGTTCCGGGACAGCTAATGAAAAACTGTTTTTT
>many|TRBV3-1|TRBD1|TRBJ2-7
CASSYGTGDYEQYF
TGTGCCAGCAGCTACGGGACAGGGGATTACGAGCAGTACTTC
>few|TRBV27|-|TRBJ1-2
CASSLLGDGGYTF
TGTGCCAGCAGTTTATTGGGGGATGGTGGCTACACCTTC
>many|TRBV12-5|-|TRBJ2-3
CASGSPSGVDTQYF
TGTGCTAGTGGTTCCCCCTCCGGCGTAGATACGCAGTATTTT